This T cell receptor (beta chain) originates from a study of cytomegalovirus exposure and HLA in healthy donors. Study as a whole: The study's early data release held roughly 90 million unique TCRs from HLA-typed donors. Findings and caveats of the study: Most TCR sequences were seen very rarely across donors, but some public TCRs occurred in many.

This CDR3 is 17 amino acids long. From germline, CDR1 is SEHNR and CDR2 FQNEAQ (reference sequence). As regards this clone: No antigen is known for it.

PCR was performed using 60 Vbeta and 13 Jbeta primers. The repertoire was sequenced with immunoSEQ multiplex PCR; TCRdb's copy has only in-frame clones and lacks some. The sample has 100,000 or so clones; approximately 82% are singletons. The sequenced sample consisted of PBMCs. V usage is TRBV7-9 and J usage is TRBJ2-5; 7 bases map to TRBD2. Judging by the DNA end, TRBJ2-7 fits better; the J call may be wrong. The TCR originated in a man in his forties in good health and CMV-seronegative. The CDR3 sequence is CASSSRFQDGGLGEQYF. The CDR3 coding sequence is TGTGCCAGCAGCTCCCGATTTCAGGACGGGGGGTTAGGCGAGCAGTACTTC.